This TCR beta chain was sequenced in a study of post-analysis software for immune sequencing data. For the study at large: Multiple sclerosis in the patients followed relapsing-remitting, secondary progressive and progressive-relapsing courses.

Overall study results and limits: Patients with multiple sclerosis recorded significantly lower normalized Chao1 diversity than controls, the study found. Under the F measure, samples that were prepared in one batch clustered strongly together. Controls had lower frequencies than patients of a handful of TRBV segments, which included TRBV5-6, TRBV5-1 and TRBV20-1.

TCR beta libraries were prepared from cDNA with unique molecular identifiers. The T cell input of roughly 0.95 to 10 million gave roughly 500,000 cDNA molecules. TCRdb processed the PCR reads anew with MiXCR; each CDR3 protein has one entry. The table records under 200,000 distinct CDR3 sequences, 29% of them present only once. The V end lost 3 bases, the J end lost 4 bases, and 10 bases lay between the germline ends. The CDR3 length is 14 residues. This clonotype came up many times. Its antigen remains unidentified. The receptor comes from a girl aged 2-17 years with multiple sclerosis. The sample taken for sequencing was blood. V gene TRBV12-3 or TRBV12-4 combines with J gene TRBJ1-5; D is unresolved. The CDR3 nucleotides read TGTGCCAGCAGTTTGGCGCAGCAAAATCAGCCCCAGCATTTT. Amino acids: CASSLAQQNQPQHF.